This T cell receptor (beta chain) stems from a study of blood T cell repertoires in COVID-19 (dated by TCRdb to 2020 to 2021). For context, the study as a whole: The collaborator samples originated in the United States, Italy and Spain and spanned the acute and convalescent phases of COVID-19. The prospective study material was composed of cDNA or gDNA derived from T cells, B-cell-depleted T cells, or PBMCs. Sample metadata almost always included a de-identified subject ID, COVID-19 status, age in years and sex. Subjects who had been exposed to COVID-19, were actively infected with it, or had recovered from it provided the deeply sampled blood TCRbeta repertoires that made up the dataset. Samples came from the ongoing ImmuneRACE study (first 160 participants) plus 1,254 subjects from 6 global collaborators. The repertoires were released in a freely available public database meant as a resource for research on the immune response to SARS-CoV-2. Where available, HLA class I and class II types were taken from metadata supplied by the sample provider and were not determined by assay-based typing. Study-wide conclusions, independent of this receptor: How much clinical and demographic metadata was included differed by source and by participant, and the metadata was provided uncurated.

Worth noting for this clone: Its antigen is not yet known. No base quality information exists; no much larger clone differs at one position.

The collaborating institutions used their own protocols to collect whole blood in K2EDTA tubes. For TCRbeta analysis, collaborator samples were shipped as frozen whole blood, as isolated PBMCs, or as DNA extracted from either sample type. TCRbeta CDR3 regions were amplified from genomic DNA by means of the immunoSEQ Assay, a bias-controlled multiplex PCR. The original pipeline was this. The number of nucleated cells in each sample was estimated by amplification of reference gene primers within the assay. To quantify the absolute abundance of each unique TCRbeta CDR3 rearrangement, sequence reads were collapsed and filtered. For each sample, productive Simpson clonality was calculated as the square root of Simpson's diversity index over productive rearrangements. Sourced from immuneACCESS, this table was stored by TCRdb with only in-frame sequences that have V and J called. A share of the clones is absent; for the studies checked, an unresolved V gene accounts for under half, and the remainder has no known explanation. That table furnishes V, J and clone size, whereas the DNA furnished D and trimming. This sample has roughly 220,000 clones in its table, and 65% to 90% of those were observed once. Approximately 6% of the sample lies in the top ten.

The V end loses 3 bases and the J end loses 9 bases, and a stretch of 12 bases separates them. From its cysteine to its phenylalanine, the CDR3 spans 13 amino acids. CDR3 DNA only is kept here, 39 bases in frame from base 1. According to the germline V gene, CDR1 reads MGHDK and CDR2 reads SYGVNS. This receptor chain uses TRBV25-1 and TRBJ1-5, with a weak D call of TRBD1 (5 bases match). The sequence was obtained from a man of 80 years or more with acute or convalescent COVID-19. The specimen was peripheral blood. The sequenced DNA: TGTGCCAGCAGTGATAAGGGGTTCTCGCCCCAGCATTTT. Its protein is CASSDKGFSPQHF.